Listed here are 4 T cell receptor beta chains from one sample, sequenced in a study of shared T cell receptors in the human thymus. Method: immunoSEQ multiplex PCR; TCRdb's copy keeps in-frame clones and lacks some. The sample holds around 340,000 clones, just under 95% seen once. Sample: thymocytes. These receptors all stem from a human donor.

This chain connects TRBV19 to TRBJ1-4; unclear D gene. Trimming left V 6 bases short and J 0 bases short, with 11 bases between. Germline CDR1 and CDR2: LNHDA and SQIVND (reference sequence). The CDR3 consists of 15 residues. The CDR3 DNA sequence: TGTGCCAGTAGAAATACGGTTGCAACTAATGAAAAACTGTTTTTT. It translates to CASRNTVATNEKLFF.

V and J are TRBV11-2 and TRBJ2-7; D gene unclear. The length of the CDR3 is 18 residues. V gave up 1 base and J gave up 2 bases, with 21 bases separating them. Germline V lookup: CDR1 SGHAT, CDR2 FQNNGV. The CDR3 region is CASSLASLARVETYEQYF. The CDR3, as DNA: TGTGCCAGCAGCTTAGCAAGTCTCGCACGGGTGGAGACCTACGAGCAGTACTTC.

The chain recombines TRBV2 with TRBJ2-7; possibly TRBD2 for D (5 bases). Judging by the DNA end, TRBJ2-5 fits better; the J call may be wrong. CDR1 SNHLY and CDR2 FYNNEI come from the germline V gene. This CDR3 is 14 amino acids long. CDR3 DNA: TGTGCCAGCAGGGACGGACGGGAACAAGAGACCCAGTACTTC. As protein: CASRDGREQETQYF.

This rearrangement joins TRBV19 to TRBJ1-2; the D gene is possibly TRBD1 (6 bases). Germline assignment: CDR1 LNHDA and CDR2 SQIVND (reference sequence). The CDR3 covers 12 residues. The ends were cut back, 5 bases at V and 5 bases at J, with 9 bases in the middle. DNA of the CDR3: TGTGCCAGTAGTGGGGGACATTATGGCTACACCTTC. It specifies CASSGGHYGYTF.